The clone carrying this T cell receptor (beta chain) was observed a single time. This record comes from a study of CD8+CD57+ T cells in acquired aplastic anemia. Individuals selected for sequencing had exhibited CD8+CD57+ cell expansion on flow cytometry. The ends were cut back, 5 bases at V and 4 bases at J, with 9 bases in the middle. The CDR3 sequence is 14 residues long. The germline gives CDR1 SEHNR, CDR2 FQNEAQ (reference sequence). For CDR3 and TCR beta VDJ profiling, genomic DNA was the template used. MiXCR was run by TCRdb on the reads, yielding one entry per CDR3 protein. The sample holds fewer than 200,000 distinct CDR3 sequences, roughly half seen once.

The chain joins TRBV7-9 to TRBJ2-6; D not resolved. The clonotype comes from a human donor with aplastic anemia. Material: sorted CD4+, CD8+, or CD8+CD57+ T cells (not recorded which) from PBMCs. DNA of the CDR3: TGTGCCAGCAGCCGGAGAGGAGGGGCCAACGTCCTGACTTTC. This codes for CASSRRGGANVLTF.